Listed here is a single TCR beta chain. Its antigen remains unidentified. Germline CDR1 reads MNHNS; CDR2 reads SASEGT. The V end lost 6 bases, the J end lost 4 bases, and 9 bases lay between the germline ends. This CDR3 has 12 amino acids. The sample belongs to a study of cytomegalovirus exposure and HLA in healthy donors. Study findings and constraints: When analyzed later, a missense DCLRE1C variant was found to be linked to TCR beta V- and J-gene trimming.

The PCR was carried out with 60 Vbeta primers and 13 Jbeta primers. Assay used: immunoSEQ multiplex PCR; TCRdb lists only in-frame clones, some missing. The sample gives some 150,000 clones, roughly 84% of which show up once; less than 2% is in the top ten. The chain links TRBV6-1 to TRBJ1-1; no clear D gene. This receptor was obtained from a young woman in good health and CMV-seronegative. The specimen sequenced was PBMCs. CDR3: CASRKAGTEAFF. CDR3 bases: TGTGCCAGCAGGAAGGCGGGCACTGAAGCTTTCTTT.